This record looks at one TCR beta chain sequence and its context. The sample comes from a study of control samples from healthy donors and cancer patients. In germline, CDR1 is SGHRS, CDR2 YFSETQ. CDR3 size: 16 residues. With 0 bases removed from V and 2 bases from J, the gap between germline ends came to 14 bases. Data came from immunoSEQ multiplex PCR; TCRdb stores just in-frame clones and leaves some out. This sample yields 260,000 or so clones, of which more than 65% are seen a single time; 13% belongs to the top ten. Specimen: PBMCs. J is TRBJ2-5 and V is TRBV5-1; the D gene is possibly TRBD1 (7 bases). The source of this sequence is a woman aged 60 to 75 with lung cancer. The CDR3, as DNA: TGCGCCAGCAGCTTGGCCGGGGGACAGACGCAAGAGACCCAGTACTTC. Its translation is CASSLAGGQTQETQYF.